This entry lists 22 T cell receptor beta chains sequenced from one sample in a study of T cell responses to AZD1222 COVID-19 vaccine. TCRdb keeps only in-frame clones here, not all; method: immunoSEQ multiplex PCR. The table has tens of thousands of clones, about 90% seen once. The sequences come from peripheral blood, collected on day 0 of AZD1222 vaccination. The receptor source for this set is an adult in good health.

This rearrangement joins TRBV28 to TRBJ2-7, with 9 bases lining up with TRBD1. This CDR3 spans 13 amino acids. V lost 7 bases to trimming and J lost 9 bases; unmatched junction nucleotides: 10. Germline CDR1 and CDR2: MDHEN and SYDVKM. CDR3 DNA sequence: TGTGCCAGCAATGTACAGGGGGCCAGGAGGCAGTACTTC. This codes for CASNVQGARRQYF.

The CDR3 DNA sequence: TGTGCCTGCCATAGGGGGAGATCAAATGAAGCTTTCTTT. It encodes CACHRGRSNEAFF. The rearrangement joins TRBV30 to TRBJ1-1; TRBD1 is a possible D gene (6 bases). The germline CDR1 and CDR2 sequences are GTSNPN and SVGIG (reference sequence). V lost 6 bases and J 7 bases, leaving 18 bases between the germline ends. The CDR3 runs to 13 residues.

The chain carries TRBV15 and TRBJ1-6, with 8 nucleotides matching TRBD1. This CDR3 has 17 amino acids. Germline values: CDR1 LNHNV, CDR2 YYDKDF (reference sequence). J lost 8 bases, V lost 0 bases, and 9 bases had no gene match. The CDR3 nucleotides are TGTGCCACCAGCAGAGATAGCGGGGCAGGGGGCCATTCACCCCTCCACTTT. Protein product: CATSRDSGAGGHSPLHF.

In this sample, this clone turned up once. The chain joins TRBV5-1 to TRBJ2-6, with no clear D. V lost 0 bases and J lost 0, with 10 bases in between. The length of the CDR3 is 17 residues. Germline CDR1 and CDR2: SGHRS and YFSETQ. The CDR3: CASSLEPRSSGANVLTF. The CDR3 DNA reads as TGCGCCAGCAGCTTGGAGCCCCGGAGCTCTGGGGCCAACGTCCTGACTTTC.

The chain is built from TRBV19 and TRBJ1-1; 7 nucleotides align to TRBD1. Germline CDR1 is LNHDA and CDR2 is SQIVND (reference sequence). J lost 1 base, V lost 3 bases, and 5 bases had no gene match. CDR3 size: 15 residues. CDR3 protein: CASSIYGTENTEAFF. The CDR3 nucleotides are TGTGCCAGTAGTATCTACGGGACAGAGAACACTGAAGCTTTCTTT.

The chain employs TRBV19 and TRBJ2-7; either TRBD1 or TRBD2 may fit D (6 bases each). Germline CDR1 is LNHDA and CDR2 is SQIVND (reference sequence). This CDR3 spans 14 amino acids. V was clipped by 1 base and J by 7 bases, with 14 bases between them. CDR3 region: CASSIGGTPLEQYF. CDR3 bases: TGTGCCAGTAGTATAGGCGGGACACCCCTGGAGCAGTACTTC.

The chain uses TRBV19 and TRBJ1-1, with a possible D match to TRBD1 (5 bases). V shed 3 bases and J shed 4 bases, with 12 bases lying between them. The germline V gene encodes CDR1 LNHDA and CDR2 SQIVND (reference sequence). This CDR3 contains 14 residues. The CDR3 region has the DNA TGTGCCAGTAGTATTACGGGGGGAGGCACTGAAGCTTTCTTT. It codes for CASSITGGGTEAFF. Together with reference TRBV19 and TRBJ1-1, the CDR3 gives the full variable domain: DGGITQSPKYLFRKEGQNVTLSCEQNLNHDAMYWYRQDPGQGLRLIYYSQIVNDFQKGDIAEGYSVSREKKESFPLTVTSAQKNPTAFYLCASSITGGGTEAFFGQGTRLTVV.

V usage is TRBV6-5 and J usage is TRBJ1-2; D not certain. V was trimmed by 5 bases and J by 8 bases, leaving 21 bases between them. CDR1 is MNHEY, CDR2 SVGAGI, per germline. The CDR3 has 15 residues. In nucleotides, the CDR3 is TGTGCCAGCAGTAGAGACCGCAGCCCCATGTGGGGCTACACCTTC. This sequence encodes CASSRDRSPMWGYTF.

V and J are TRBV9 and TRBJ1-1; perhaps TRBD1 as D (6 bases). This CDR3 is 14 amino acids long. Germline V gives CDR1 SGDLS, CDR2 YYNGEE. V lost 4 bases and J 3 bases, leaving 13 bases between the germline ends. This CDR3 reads CASSQTGSDTEAFF. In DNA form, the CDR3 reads TGTGCCAGCAGCCAAACAGGGTCCGACACTGAAGCTTTCTTT.

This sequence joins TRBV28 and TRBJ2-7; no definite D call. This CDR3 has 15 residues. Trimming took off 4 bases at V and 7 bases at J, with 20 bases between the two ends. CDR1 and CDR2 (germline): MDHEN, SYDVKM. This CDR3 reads CASSSSEALGVEQYF. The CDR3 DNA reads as TGTGCCAGCAGTTCCTCGGAAGCTCTAGGTGTTGAGCAGTACTTC.

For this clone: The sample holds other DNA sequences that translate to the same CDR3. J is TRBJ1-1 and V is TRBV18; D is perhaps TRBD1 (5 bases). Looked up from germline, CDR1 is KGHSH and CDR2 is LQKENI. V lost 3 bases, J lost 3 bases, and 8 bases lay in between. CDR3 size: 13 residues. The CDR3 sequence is CASSPSRDTEAFF. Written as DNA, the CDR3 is TGTGCCAGCTCACCTTCCAGGGACACTGAAGCTTTCTTT.

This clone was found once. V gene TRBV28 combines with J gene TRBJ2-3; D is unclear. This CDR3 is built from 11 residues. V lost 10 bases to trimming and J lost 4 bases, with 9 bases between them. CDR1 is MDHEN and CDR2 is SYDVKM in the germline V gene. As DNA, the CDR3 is TGTGCCACCATTCGGGCAGATACGCAGTATTTT. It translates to CATIRADTQYF. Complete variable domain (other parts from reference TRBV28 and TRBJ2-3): DVKVTQSSRYLVKRTGEKVFLECVQDMDHENMFWYRQDPGLGLRLIYFSYDVKMKEKGDIPEGYSVSREKKERFSLILESASTNQTSMYLCATIRADTQYFGPGTRLTVL.

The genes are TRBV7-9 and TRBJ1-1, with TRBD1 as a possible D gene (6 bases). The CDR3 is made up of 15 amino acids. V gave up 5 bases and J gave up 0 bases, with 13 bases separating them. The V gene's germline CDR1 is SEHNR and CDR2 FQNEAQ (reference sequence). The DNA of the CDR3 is TGTGCCAGCAGCCTATCGGGACAAATGAACACTGAAGCTTTCTTT. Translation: CASSLSGQMNTEAFF.

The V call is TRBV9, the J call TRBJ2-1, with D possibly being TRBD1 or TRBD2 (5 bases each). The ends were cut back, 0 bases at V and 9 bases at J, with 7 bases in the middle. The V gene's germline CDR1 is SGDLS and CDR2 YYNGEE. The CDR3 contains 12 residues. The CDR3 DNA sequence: TGTGCCAGCAGCGTAGCAGGGAGTGAGCAGTTCTTC. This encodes CASSVAGSEQFF.

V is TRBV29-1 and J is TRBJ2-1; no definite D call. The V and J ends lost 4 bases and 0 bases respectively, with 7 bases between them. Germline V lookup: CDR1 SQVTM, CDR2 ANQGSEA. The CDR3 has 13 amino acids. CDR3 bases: TGCAGCGTTGCCTCGTACTCCTACAATGAGCAGTTCTTC. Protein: CSVASYSYNEQFF.

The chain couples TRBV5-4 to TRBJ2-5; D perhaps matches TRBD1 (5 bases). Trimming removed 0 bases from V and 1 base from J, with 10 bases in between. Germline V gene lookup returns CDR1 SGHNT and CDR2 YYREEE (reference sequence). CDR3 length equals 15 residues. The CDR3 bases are TGTGCCAGCAGCTTGGGACAGCGAGGCCAAGAGACCCAGTACTTC. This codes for CASSLGQRGQETQYF.

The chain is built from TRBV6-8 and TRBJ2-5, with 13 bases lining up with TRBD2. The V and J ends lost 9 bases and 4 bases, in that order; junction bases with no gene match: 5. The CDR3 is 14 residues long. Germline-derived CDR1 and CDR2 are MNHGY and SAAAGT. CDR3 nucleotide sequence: TGTGCCAGAACTAGCGGGAGGGCCCCAGAGACCCAGTACTTC. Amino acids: CARTSGRAPETQYF.

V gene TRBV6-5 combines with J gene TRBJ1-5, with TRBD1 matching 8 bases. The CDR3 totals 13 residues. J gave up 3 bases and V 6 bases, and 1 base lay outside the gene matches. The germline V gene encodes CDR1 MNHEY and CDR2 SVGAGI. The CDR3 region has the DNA TGTGCCAGCAGGGGACAGGCCAATCAGCCCCAGCATTTT. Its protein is CASRGQANQPQHF.

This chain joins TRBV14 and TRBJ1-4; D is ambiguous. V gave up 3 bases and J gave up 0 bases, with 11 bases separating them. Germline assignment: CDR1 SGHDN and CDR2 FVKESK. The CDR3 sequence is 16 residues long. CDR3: CASSHRAGTTNEKLFF. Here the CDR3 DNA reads TGTGCCAGCAGCCATAGGGCGGGTACAACTAATGAAAAACTGTTTTTT. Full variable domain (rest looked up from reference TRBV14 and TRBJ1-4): EAGVTQFPSHSVIEKGQTVTLRCDPISGHDNLYWYRRVMGKEIKFLLHFVKESKQDESGMPNNRFLAERTGGTYSTLKVQPAELEDSGVYFCASSHRAGTTNEKLFFGSGTQLSVL.

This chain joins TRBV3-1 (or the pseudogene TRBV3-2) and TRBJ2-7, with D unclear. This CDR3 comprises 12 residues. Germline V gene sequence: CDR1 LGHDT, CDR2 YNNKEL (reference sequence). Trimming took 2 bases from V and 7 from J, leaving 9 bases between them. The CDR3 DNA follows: TGTGCCAGCAGCCAAAGAGTGGAAGAGCAGTACTTC. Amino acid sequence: CASSQRVEEQYF.

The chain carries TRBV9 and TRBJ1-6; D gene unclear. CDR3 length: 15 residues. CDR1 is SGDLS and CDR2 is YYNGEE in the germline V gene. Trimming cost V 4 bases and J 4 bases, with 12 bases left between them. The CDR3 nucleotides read TGTGCCAGCAGCCTCGGACCGATTTATAATTCACCCCTCCACTTT. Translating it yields CASSLGPIYNSPLHF.

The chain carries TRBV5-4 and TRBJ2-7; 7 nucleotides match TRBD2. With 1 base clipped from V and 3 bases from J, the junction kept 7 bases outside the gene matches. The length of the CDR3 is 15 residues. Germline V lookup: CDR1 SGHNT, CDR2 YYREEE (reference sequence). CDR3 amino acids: CASSLSAGARYEQYF. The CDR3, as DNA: TGTGCCAGCAGCTTGTCCGCGGGAGCACGCTACGAGCAGTACTTC.